The clone carrying this TCR beta chain was counted between two and nine times. The antigen is not known. The data are from a study of early T cells in non-severe SARS-CoV-2 infection. Each CDR3 protein is one row after TCRdb ran MiXCR on the 5' RACE reads. The repertoire holds 95,000 to 150,000 distinct CDR3 sequences, with 15% as singletons. Broader study findings: The study's VDJdb matching favored anti-spike CD8 responses and missed private and CD4 specificities.

This TCR was recovered from an adult who was a healthcare worker with PCR-confirmed SARS-CoV-2 infection or an uninfected control (not recorded which). Source material: whole blood.

As DNA, the CDR3 is TGTGCCAGCAGCTCACCCAGGGGAAGCTCCTATAATTCACCCCTCCACTTT. It is translated as CASSSPRGSSYNSPLHF. The rearrangement uses TRBV13 and TRBJ1-6; D is possibly TRBD1 (6 bases). Germline loops: CDR1 PRHDT, CDR2 FYEKMQ (reference sequence). The V gene lost 4 bases and the J gene lost 0 bases, with 13 bases spanning the gap. This CDR3 has 17 amino acids.